The present TCR beta chain was sequenced within a study of blood T cell repertoires in COVID-19. Study summary: Acute and convalescent COVID-19 samples came from the United States, Italy and Spain. T cells, B-cell-depleted T cells, or PBMCs provided the cDNA or gDNA that served as material.

V was pared by 1 base and J by 4 bases, with 11 bases between. Germline CDR1 is SGHRS and CDR2 is YFSETQ. The CDR3 contains 15 residues. As handled by the study authors: The assay estimated nucleated cells by amplifying reference gene primers. Using immunoSEQ multiplex PCR, the repertoire was profiled, and TCRdb retains in-frame clones only, with some absent. That table is the source of V, J and clone size, and D and trimming were worked out from the DNA. The table lists 37,000 or so clones, roughly 88% of them singletons. The chain is built from TRBV5-1 and TRBJ2-2, with a possible D match to TRBD1 (6 bases). This sequence was found in a man aged 65-85 years with acute or convalescent COVID-19. The sequenced sample was peripheral blood. The CDR3 sequence: CASSLSGGGTGELFF. The CDR3 region has the DNA TGCGCCAGCAGCTTGTCTGGGGGCGGCACCGGGGAGCTGTTTTTT.